Listed below are T cell receptor beta chains from one sample, sequenced in a study of shared clonotypes between healthy human individuals. Sequenced by immunoSEQ multiplex PCR; TCRdb stores in-frame clones only, minus some. The data hold about 680,000 clones, with around 90% observed a single time. Sample: naive CD8+ T cells sorted from blood. The receptors derive from a man in his thirties or forties in good health. Both conserved end residues are part of each CDR3. D genes are given only for firm matches. The size field is filled for only some rows; it gives once, few, many or a size class.

J gene,D gene,V gene,clone size,CDR3 DNA,CDR3 protein
TRBJ2-3,.,TRBV30,once,TGTGCCTGGAGTGTAGCGGACAACCTGAGGGATACGCAGTATTTT,CAWSVADNLRDTQYF
TRBJ2-7,.,TRBV7-9,.,TGTGCCAGCAGCTTAAGTGGGTCCCGTAATGAGCAGTACTTC,CASSLSGSRNEQYF
TRBJ2-3,TRBD2,TRBV5-1,once,TGCGCCAGCAGCACGTTCGTAGCGGGGAGCACAGATACGCAGTATTTT,CASSTFVAGSTDTQYF
TRBJ2-1,TRBD2,TRBV11-2,.,TGTGCCAGCAGCATCACTAGCGGGACCTACAATGAGCAGTTCTTC,CASSITSGTYNEQFF
TRBJ2-3,.,TRBV10-3,.,TGTGCCATCAGTGAAGGAAGAGATACGCAGTATTTT,CAISEGRDTQYF
TRBJ1-1,TRBD1,TRBV27,.,TGTGCCAGCAGTACCACAGGGGGAGCTGAAGCTTTCTTT,CASSTTGGAEAFF
TRBJ1-1,.,TRBV7-3,.,TGTGCCAGCAGCGCGTCCCCCGGGGTTAACACTGAAGCTTTCTTT,CASSASPGVNTEAFF
TRBJ1-5,TRBD1,TRBV6-5,.,TGTGCCAGCAGTTCGAGACAGGGAGTGAGAAATCAGCCCCAGCATTTT,CASSSRQGVRNQPQHF
TRBJ2-3,.,TRBV27,.,TGTGCCAGCAGTCCCTCCGTTGGGGACCTCATCGGAGATACGCAGTATTTT,CASSPSVGDLIGDTQYF
TRBJ1-3,.,TRBV5-6,.,TGTGCCAGCAGCTCAACAGGGTTTCGAGGGGACACCATATATTTT,CASSSTGFRGDTIYF
TRBJ1-2,TRBD1,TRBV5-1,.,TGCGCCAGCAGTTCCGGGACAGGGCTCGGCTATGGCTACACCTTC,CASSSGTGLGYGYTF
TRBJ2-2,TRBD1,TRBV5-4,.,TGTGCCAGCAGTATAACCGGGACAGGGCACACCGGGGAGCTGTTTTTT,CASSITGTGHTGELFF
TRBJ2-5,.,TRBV7-8,.,TGTGCCAGCAGCCCAATAGCGGTACAAGAGACCCAGTACTTC,CASSPIAVQETQYF
TRBJ1-3,.,TRBV5-4,.,TGTGCCAGCAGCTTGGCCCGTAACTCTGGAAACACCATATATTTT,CASSLARNSGNTIYF
TRBJ2-2,.,TRBV6-1,.,TGTGCCAGCAGTCCCCTAGGGGAGCTGTTTTTT,CASSPLGELFF
TRBJ2-5,TRBD2,TRBV27,.,TGTGCCAGCAGATCCCTCACTAGCGTCCAAGAGACCCAGTACTTC,CASRSLTSVQETQYF
TRBJ2-1,.,TRBV4-1,.,TGCGCCAGCAGCCAACAAAGGGGGTACAATGAGCAGTTCTTC,CASSQQRGYNEQFF
TRBJ2-1,TRBD2,TRBV29-1,once,TGCAGCGTGATGGGACTAGCGGGAGCGGGGACCTACAATGAGCAGTTCTTC,CSVMGLAGAGTYNEQFF
TRBJ2-1,TRBD2,TRBV29-1,.,TGCAGCGACATAGCGGGTGGCTCCTACAATGAGCAGTTCTTC,CSDIAGGSYNEQFF
TRBJ2-3,.,TRBV7-7,.,TGTGCCAGCAGCTTAGGAGAGGGCCACACAGATACGCAGTATTTT,CASSLGEGHTDTQYF
TRBJ2-1,TRBD2,TRBV15,few,TGTGCCACCAGCAGGGGCTTGGGGGGGAGATACAATGAGCAGTTCTTC,CATSRGLGGRYNEQFF
TRBJ1-2,TRBD1,TRBV7-9,.,TGTGCCAGCAGCTTGGGACAGGGCTTCTATGGCTACACCTTC,CASSLGQGFYGYTF
TRBJ2-1,.,TRBV7-9,.,TGTGCCAGCAGCCAAACTCTTGAAGGGTTAAGCCTACCCAATGAGCAGTTCTTC,CASSQTLEGLSLPNEQFF
TRBJ2-1,.,TRBV7-6,.,TGTGCCAGCAGCTTAGCATTCTCCTACAATGAGCAGTTCTTC,CASSLAFSYNEQFF
TRBJ2-7,TRBD1,TRBV30,.,TGTGCCTGGAGCGGCAGGGGGTGGTACGAGCAGTACTTC,CAWSGRGWYEQYF
TRBJ2-7,.,TRBV7-9,.,TGTGCCAGCAGCTTAACCGGAGCGGCCTACGAGCAGTACTTC,CASSLTGAAYEQYF
TRBJ2-7,.,TRBV27,.,TGTGCCAGCAGTTTTGAACCAACCTACGAGCAGTACTTC,CASSFEPTYEQYF
TRBJ2-1,TRBD2,TRBV5-4,.,TGTGCCAGCAGCTTTAGCGGGAGTATCGATGAGCAGTTCTTC,CASSFSGSIDEQFF
TRBJ2-7,TRBD2,TRBV14,.,TGTGCCAGCAGCCAAGCTAGCGGGACCTACGAGCAGTACTTC,CASSQASGTYEQYF
TRBJ2-3,.,TRBV7-9,.,TGTGCCAGCAGCTCAGAGGGGGTTAGGGACCTGGATACGCAGTATTTT,CASSSEGVRDLDTQYF
TRBJ2-5,.,TRBV7-2,.,TGTGCCAGCAGCTTAGGTTCCGGGACATGGGAGACCCAGTACTTC,CASSLGSGTWETQYF
TRBJ2-1,.,TRBV9,.,TGTGCCAGCAGCGCCTTGGCTTGGGGGAAATCCTACAATGAGCAGTTCTTC,CASSALAWGKSYNEQFF
TRBJ2-1,TRBD2,TRBV7-9,.,TGTGCCAGCAGCCGGACTAGCGATAACAATGAGCAGTTCTTC,CASSRTSDNNEQFF
TRBJ2-7,.,TRBV10-3,.,TGTGCCAGCAGTGTAGGGTGGGGCTACGAGCAGTACTTC,CASSVGWGYEQYF
TRBJ2-5,.,TRBV29-1,.,TGCAGCGTTGAAAAGGCGGGGGAGACCCAGTACTTC,CSVEKAGETQYF
TRBJ2-7,.,TRBV4-1,.,TGCGCCAGCAGCCAAGGGGGGGTTCCTTCGTCTTACGAGCAGTACTTC,CASSQGGVPSSYEQYF
TRBJ2-3,.,TRBV18,.,TGTGCCAGCTCCTCCGGTAGCACAGATACGCAGTATTTT,CASSSGSTDTQYF
TRBJ2-7,.,TRBV6-6,.,TGTGCCAGCAGCTTGGGTACCTCCGAGCAGTACTTC,CASSLGTSEQYF
TRBJ2-7,.,TRBV11-2,.,TGTGCCAGCAGCTTGCAGAGCTACGAGCAGTACTTC,CASSLQSYEQYF
TRBJ2-1,.,TRBV29-1,once,TGCAGCGTTGCTGTGCCTACCTACAATGAGCAGTTCTTC,CSVAVPTYNEQFF
TRBJ2-2,.,TRBV10-3,.,TGTGCCATTAGGGACACAGACACCGGGGAGCTGTTTTTT,CAIRDTDTGELFF
TRBJ1-5,.,TRBV5-6,.,TGTGCCAGCAGCCCGGGAAGAGGGGGTCAGCCCCAGCATTTT,CASSPGRGGQPQHF
TRBJ2-1,.,TRBV6-5,.,TGTGCCAGCAGTGGGCTCCCGGCAAATGAGCAGTTCTTC,CASSGLPANEQFF
TRBJ2-1,TRBD2,TRBV28,.,TGTGCCATCCGAGGACTAGCGGGAGGATGGGGGTTCTTC,CAIRGLAGGWGFF
TRBJ2-7,.,TRBV5-6,few,TGTGCCAGCAGCCGAGATATCTACGAGCAGTACTTC,CASSRDIYEQYF
TRBJ2-1,.,TRBV2,.,TGTGCCAGCAGTGAACCCCAGGGGGGGAATGAGCAGTTCTTC,CASSEPQGGNEQFF
TRBJ2-1,.,TRBV19,.,TGTGCCAGTACCTACGATGACGGGAGCTCCTACAATGAGCAGTTCTTC,CASTYDDGSSYNEQFF
TRBJ2-7,.,TRBV2,few,TGTGCCAGCAGTGACTTGACCTCCTACGAGCAGTACTTC,CASSDLTSYEQYF
TRBJ2-1,.,TRBV27,.,TGTGCCAGCAGACTAGGGGGGTACAATGAGCAGTTCTTC,CASRLGGYNEQFF
TRBJ2-1,.,TRBV6-1,once,TGTGCCAGCAGTGAAGCTCAACTTTACTACAATGAGCAGTTCTTC,CASSEAQLYYNEQFF